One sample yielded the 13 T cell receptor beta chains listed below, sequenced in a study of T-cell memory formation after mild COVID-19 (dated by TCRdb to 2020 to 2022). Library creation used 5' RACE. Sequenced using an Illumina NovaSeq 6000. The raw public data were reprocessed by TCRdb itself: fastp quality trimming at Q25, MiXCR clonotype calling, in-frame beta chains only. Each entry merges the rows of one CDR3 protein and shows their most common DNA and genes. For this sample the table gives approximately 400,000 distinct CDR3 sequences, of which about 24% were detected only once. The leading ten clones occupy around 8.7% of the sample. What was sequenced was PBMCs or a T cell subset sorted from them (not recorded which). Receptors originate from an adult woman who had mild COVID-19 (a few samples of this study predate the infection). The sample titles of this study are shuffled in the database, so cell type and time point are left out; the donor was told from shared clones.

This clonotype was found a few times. CDR3 sequence (DNA): TGTGCCAGCAGGTCACCGGGACAGGGAACATATGAGCAGTTCTTC. Its protein is CASRSPGQGTYEQFF. The chain carries TRBV7-2 and TRBJ2-1, with 9 bases that match TRBD1. CDR3 length: 15 residues. Per germline, CDR1 SGHTA and CDR2 FQGNSA. V shed 6 bases and J 8 bases; nucleotides not matched to a gene: 11. Filled out from reference TRBV7-2 and TRBJ2-1, the complete variable domain reads GAGVSQSPSNKVTEKGKDVELRCDPISGHTALYWYRQSLGQGLEFLIYFQGNSAPDKSGLPSDRFSAERTGGSVSTLTIQRTQQEDSAVYLCASRSPGQGTYEQFFGPGTRLTVL.

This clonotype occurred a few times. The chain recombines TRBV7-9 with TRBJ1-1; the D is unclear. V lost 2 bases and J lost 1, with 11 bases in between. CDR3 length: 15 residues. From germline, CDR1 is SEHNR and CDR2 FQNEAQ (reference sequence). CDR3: CASSLMGGPNTEAFF. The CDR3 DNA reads TGTGCCAGCAGCTTAATGGGAGGGCCGAACACTGAAGCTTTCTTT.

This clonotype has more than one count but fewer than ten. The CDR3 sequence is CASSLAALAGGNEQFF. DNA for the CDR3: TGTGCCAGCAGCTTAGCCGCACTAGCGGGAGGCAATGAGCAGTTCTTC. This chain links TRBV7-2 with TRBJ2-1; 12 bases match TRBD2. The CDR3 runs 16 residues. The V gene's germline CDR1 is SGHTA and CDR2 FQGNSA. J was trimmed by 6 bases and V by 0 bases; bases with no gene match: 3. Filled out from reference TRBV7-2 and TRBJ2-1, the complete variable domain reads GAGVSQSPSNKVTEKGKDVELRCDPISGHTALYWYRQSLGQGLEFLIYFQGNSAPDKSGLPSDRFSAERTGGSVSTLTIQRTQQEDSAVYLCASSLAALAGGNEQFFGPGTRLTVL.

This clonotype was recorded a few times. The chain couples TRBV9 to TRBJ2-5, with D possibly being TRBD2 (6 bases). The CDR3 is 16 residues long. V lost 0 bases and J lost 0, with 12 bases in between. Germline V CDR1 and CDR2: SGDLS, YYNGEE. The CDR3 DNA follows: TGTGCCAGCAGCGTAGCCGGGGGACCTCACCAAGAGACCCAGTACTTC. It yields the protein CASSVAGGPHQETQYF.

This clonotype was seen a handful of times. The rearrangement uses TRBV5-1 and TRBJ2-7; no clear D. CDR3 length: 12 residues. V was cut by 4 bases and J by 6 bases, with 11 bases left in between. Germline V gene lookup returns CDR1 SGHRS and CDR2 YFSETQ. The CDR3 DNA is TGCGCCAGCAGCCCGCCCTCTTCCGAGCAGTACTTC. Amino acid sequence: CASSPPSSEQYF.

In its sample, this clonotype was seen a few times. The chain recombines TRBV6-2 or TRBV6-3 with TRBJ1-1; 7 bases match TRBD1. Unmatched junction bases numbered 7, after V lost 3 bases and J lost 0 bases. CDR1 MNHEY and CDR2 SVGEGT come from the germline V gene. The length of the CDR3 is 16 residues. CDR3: CASSYPGQFMNTEAFF. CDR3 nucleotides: TGTGCCAGCAGTTATCCGGGACAGTTCATGAACACTGAAGCTTTCTTT.

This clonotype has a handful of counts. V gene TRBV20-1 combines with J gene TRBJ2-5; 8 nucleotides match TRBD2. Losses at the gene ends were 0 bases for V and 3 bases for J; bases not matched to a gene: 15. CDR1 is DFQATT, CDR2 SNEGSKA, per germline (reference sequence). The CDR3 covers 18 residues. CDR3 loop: CSARDPLSSGRIKETQYF. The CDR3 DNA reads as TGCAGTGCTAGAGACCCTTTGTCAAGCGGGAGAATTAAAGAGACCCAGTACTTC.

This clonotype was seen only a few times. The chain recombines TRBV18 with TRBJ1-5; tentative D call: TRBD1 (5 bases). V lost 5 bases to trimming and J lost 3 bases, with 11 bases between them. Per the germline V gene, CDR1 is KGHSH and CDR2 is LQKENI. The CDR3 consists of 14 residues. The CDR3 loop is CASSYRGDNQPQHF. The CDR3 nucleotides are TGTGCCAGCTCATATCGGGGCGACAATCAGCCCCAGCATTTT.

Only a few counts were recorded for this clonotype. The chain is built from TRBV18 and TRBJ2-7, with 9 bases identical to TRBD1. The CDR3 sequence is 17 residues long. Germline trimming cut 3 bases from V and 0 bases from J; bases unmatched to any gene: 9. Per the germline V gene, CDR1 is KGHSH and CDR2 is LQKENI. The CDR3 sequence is CASSPPGTGPLSYEQYF. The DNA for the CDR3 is TGTGCCAGCTCACCCCCCGGGACAGGGCCGCTCTCCTACGAGCAGTACTTC.

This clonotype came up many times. The CDR3 reads CASSPGQRNTEAFF. CDR3 nucleotides: TGTGCCAGCTCACCGGGACAGAGGAACACTGAAGCTTTCTTT. The chain recombines TRBV18 with TRBJ1-1; TRBD1 matches at 7 bases. The CDR3 extends over 14 amino acids. The germline CDR1 and CDR2 sequences are KGHSH and LQKENI. V gave up 3 bases and J gave up 1 base; unmatched junction bases: 2.

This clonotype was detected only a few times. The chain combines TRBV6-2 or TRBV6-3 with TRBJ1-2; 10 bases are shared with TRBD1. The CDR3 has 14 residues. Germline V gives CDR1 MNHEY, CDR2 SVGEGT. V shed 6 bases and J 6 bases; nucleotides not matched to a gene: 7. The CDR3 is CASRRLGQGNGYTF. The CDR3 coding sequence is TGTGCCAGCAGACGTCTGGGACAGGGGAATGGCTACACCTTC.

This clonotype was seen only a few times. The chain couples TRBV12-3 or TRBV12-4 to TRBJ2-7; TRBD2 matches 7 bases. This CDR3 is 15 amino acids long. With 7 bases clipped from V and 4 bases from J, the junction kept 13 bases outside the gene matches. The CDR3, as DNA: TGTGCCAGCAATGTAATGGGCCGCGGGGGTTACGAGCAGTACTTC. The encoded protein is CASNVMGRGGYEQYF.

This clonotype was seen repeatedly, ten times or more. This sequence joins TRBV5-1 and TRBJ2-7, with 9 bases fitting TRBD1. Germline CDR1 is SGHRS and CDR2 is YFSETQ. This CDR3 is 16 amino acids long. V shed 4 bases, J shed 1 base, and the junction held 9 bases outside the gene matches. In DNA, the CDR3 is TGCGCCAGCAGCATAGCCCCGGGACAGGGATCCTACGAGCAGTACTTC. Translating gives CASSIAPGQGSYEQYF.